This T cell receptor (beta chain) was recorded in a study of cytomegalovirus exposure and HLA in healthy donors. General study results and limits: Later, an analysis found that common viral pathogens appeared to be linked with several of the most significant clusters. The authors later linked a missense DCLRE1C variant to TCR beta V- and J-gene trimming. When a later analysis was performed, an Asian-associated ancestry cluster reportedly had fewer N-insertions than the approximately 700-donor mean.

This CDR3 region has 15 residues. CDR1 and CDR2 from the germline V gene are SGHAT and FQDESV (reference sequence). The ends were cut back, 6 bases at V and 1 base at J, with 13 bases in the middle. PCR used 60 Vbeta primers and 13 Jbeta primers. Authors' methods: The authors later counted 65 million to 80 million unique TCR beta chains, approximately 10 million of them shared. Produced via immunoSEQ multiplex PCR; TCRdb's table is partial and in-frame only. That table gives V, J and clone size, and the DNA gave D and trimming. The sample carries under 150,000 clones, more than 75% recorded once. This clone has just a few counts. Its specificity is unknown.

The sample was PBMCs. This sequence originates from a man aged 45 to 65 in good health and CMV-seronegative. The gene calls are TRBV11-1 and TRBJ1-3, with D unresolved. The CDR3 is CASRSSRVSGNTIYF. The DNA for the CDR3 is TGTGCCAGCAGGTCCTCCCGGGTGTCTGGAAACACCATATATTTT.